This TCR beta chain comes out of a study of CD8 T cells in Susac syndrome (dated by TCRdb to about 2019). With regard to the full study: Among the Susac syndrome patients who were sequenced, clinically active disease was present in 5 or 6 and clinical remission was observed in fewer than 10. The study used repertoire sequencing to test whether antigen drove CD8+ T cell activation and differentiation in Susac syndrome. At the time of blood withdrawal, Susac syndrome patients were either therapy-naive, taking corticosteroids (with some also receiving IVIg), or on IVIg alone. The study at large found these results: The number of individuals in the TCR sequencing and HLA analysis was acknowledged as relatively small. No clonal expansion was detected in the CD4+ T cell repertoire of Susac syndrome patients.

High-throughput TCR beta sequencing profiled peripheral blood CD8+ and CD4+ T cells from healthy donors, Susac syndrome patients and multiple sclerosis patients. Recently defined diagnostic criteria for definite or probable disease were met by the Susac syndrome patients. CD8+ TEMRA cells were enriched by FACS, while bulk CD8+ and CD4+ T cells were purified by magnetic negative isolation. Blood was drawn into EDTA tubes, processed within 24 hours, and PBMCs were isolated by density gradient centrifugation. PBMCs intended for TCR sequencing were frozen in liquid nitrogen and were later thawed in a 37 degrees C water bath. The sorted or isolated CD4+, CD8+ and CD8+ TEMRA cells reached a purity of at least 90%. A note on this clonotype: This clone's antigen is unknown. One base away there is no much larger clone; base qualities are not given.

RNA was extracted with the RNeasy kit and 0.5 to 1 ug was reverse transcribed using random hexamers. TCR beta CDR3 regions were amplified with the immunoSEQ multiplex PCR assay covering 54 Vbeta and 13 Jbeta segments. To correct PCR amplification bias, a synthetic template baseline was used for both primer optimization and computational correction. Concerning the study's data processing: Reads were annotated to V, D and J genes per IMGT and analyzed with immunoSEQ Analyzer, keeping only productive sequences. To calculate clonality, Shannon entropy was normalized by log2 of the number of productive unique sequences and then subtracted from one. For each patient and control, public and private clones were evaluated among the 100 most prevalent clones. Susac-specific clones were defined as absent from healthy and MS cohorts, 850 to 1,300 published viral clones and other ImmuneACCESS disease sequences. TCRdb trimmed public reads at Q25 via fastp, called clones via MiXCR and kept in-frame beta chains. Each record represents a unique CDR3 protein, reported with the most common genes and DNA among its rows. For this entry, the V and J calls and clone size follow TCRdb and not the study's own pipeline. The sample yields about 150,000 distinct CDR3 sequences; approximately 94% were counted once. About 0.08% of the sample lies in the top ten.

Between the V and J ends, shortened by 5 bases and 9 bases respectively, the junction contains 23 bases. The CDR1 and CDR2 encoded by the germline V gene are KGHSH and LQKENI. The CDR3 measures 16 amino acids from cysteine to phenylalanine. The DNA shown is the 48-base CDR3, in frame from base 1. The TCR sequence derives from a human donor with Susac syndrome. Here the chain combines TRBV18 and TRBJ2-1, with a tentative D gene TRBD2 over 6 matching bases. The sequenced sample was CD4+ T cells from PBMCs. The DNA sequence is given as TGTGCCAGCTCAACCATTGGTACTAGCCCGGAGTCTGAGCAGTTCTTC. Its protein reads: CASSTIGTSPESEQFF. The full variable domain, with segments outside the CDR3 supplied by the reference TRBV18 and TRBJ2-1 proteins, appears as NAGVMQNPRHLVRRRGQEARLRCSPMKGHSHVYWYRQLPEEGLKFMVYLQKENIIDESGMPKERFSAEFPKEGPSILRIQQVVRGDSAAYFCASSTIGTSPESEQFFGPGTRLTVL.